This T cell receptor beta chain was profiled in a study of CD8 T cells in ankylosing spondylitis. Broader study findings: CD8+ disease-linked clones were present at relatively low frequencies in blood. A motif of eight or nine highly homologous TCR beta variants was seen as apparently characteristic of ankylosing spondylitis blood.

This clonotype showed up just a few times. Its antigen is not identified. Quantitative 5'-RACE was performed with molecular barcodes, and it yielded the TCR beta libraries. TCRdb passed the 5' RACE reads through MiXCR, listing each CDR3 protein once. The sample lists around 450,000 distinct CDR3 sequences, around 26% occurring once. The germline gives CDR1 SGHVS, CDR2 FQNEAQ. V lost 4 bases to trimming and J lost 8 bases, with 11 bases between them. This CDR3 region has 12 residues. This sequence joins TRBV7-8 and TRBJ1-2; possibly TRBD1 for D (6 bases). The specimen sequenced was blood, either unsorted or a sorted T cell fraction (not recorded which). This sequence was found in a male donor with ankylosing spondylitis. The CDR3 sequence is CASSYRDLGYTF. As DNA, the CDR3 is TGTGCCAGCAGCTACAGGGATTTGGGCTACACCTTC.